What follows are 8 T cell receptor beta chains derived from one specimen sequenced in a study of shared clonotypes between healthy human individuals. Generated by immunoSEQ multiplex PCR, the TCRdb table keeps only in-frame clones and is missing some. The table includes approximately 1.5 million clones, 98% detected once. Sequencing was carried out using naive CD4+ T cells sorted from blood. Noted subset: CD45RA+ positively selected. The receptors derive from a man aged 25-45 years in good health.

The chain joins TRBV6-1 to TRBJ2-7; D is undetermined. V was cut by 7 bases and J by 2 bases, with 15 bases left in between. The germline gives CDR1 MNHNS, CDR2 SASEGT. This CDR3 region has 14 residues. The CDR3 is CASTENSITYEQYF. The CDR3 coding sequence is TGTGCCAGCACGGAAAACAGCATTACCTACGAGCAGTACTTC.

J is TRBJ2-7 and V is TRBV18, with a weak D call TRBD1 (6 bases). Germline CDR1 and CDR2: KGHSH and LQKENI. This CDR3 is built from 15 residues. The germline V and J ends were trimmed by 3 bases and 3 bases, with 15 bases remaining between them. CDR3 sequence reads: CASSPFRDTYYEQYF. The CDR3 nucleotides are TGTGCCAGCTCACCTTTCCGGGACACCTACTACGAGCAGTACTTC.

Note on this clone: Within the sample, other DNA sequences also encode this same CDR3. The genes are TRBV19 and TRBJ2-2; the D gene is possibly TRBD2 (5 bases). Germline V lookup: CDR1 LNHDA, CDR2 SQIVND (reference sequence). CDR3 length equals 14 residues. V lost 4 bases, J lost 2 bases, and 8 bases lay in between. The CDR3 DNA sequence: TGTGCCAGTAGTACCGGGATTAACACCGGGGAGCTGTTTTTT. This sequence encodes CASSTGINTGELFF.

The rearrangement joins TRBV27 to TRBJ1-2; 8 bases fit TRBD1. Germline V lookup: CDR1 MNHEY, CDR2 SMNVEV (reference sequence). Trimming took 8 bases from V and 4 from J; bases not matched to a gene: 15. The CDR3 is 16 amino acids. Here the CDR3 reads CASQSQGASISYGYTF. The CDR3 DNA follows: TGTGCCAGCCAATCCCAGGGGGCCTCAATTTCCTATGGCTACACCTTC.

The CDR3 DNA sequence: TGTGCCAGCACCAGAACAGGGGCCAAAAACACTGAAGCTTTCTTT. Translation gives CASTRTGAKNTEAFF. V is TRBV5-4 and J is TRBJ1-1; 7 bases map to TRBD1. J lost 2 bases, V lost 6 bases, and 10 bases had no gene match. This CDR3 region has 15 residues. Germline V gene sequence: CDR1 SGHNT, CDR2 YYREEE (reference sequence). The full variable domain, in which reference TRBV5-4 and TRBJ1-1 provide the parts outside the CDR3, is ETGVTQSPTHLIKTRGQQVTLRCSSQSGHNTVSWYQQALGQGPQFIFQYYREEENGRGNFPPRFSGLQFPNYSSELNVNALELDDSALYLCASTRTGAKNTEAFFGQGTRLTVV.

The chain carries TRBV25-1 and TRBJ2-2, with unresolved D. CDR1 MGHDK and CDR2 SYGVNS come from the germline V gene. The CDR3 runs 12 residues. V was shortened by 3 bases and J by 7 bases, with 6 bases between the two germline ends. CDR3 loop: CASSDWLGELFF. Written as DNA, the CDR3 is TGTGCCAGCAGTGATTGGCTCGGGGAGCTGTTTTTT.

This clone was counted a single time. The genes are TRBV19 and TRBJ1-2; 11 nucleotides align to TRBD1. Per germline, CDR1 LNHDA and CDR2 SQIVND (reference sequence). The CDR3 spans 16 residues. The J segment lost 8 bases and the V segment lost 6 bases, leaving 14 bases of the junction unmatched. The CDR3: CASRLGTGGKASGYTF. In nucleotides, the CDR3 is TGTGCCAGTAGGCTAGGGACAGGGGGGAAAGCAAGCGGCTACACCTTC.

The chain carries TRBV2 and TRBJ2-1, with D possibly being TRBD2 (5 bases). The CDR3 sequence is 15 residues long. The germline V gene encodes CDR1 SNHLY and CDR2 FYNNEI. Between the trimmed V and J ends, which lost 3 bases and 4 bases, there was a span of 13 bases. The CDR3 loop reads CASSDDGGLYNEQFF. Written as DNA, the CDR3 is TGTGCCAGCAGTGATGATGGCGGGCTTTACAATGAGCAGTTCTTC.